A single sample is the source of the 20 T cell receptor beta chains below, sequenced in a study of cytomegalovirus exposure and HLA in healthy donors. PCR was performed using 60 Vbeta and 13 Jbeta primers. The assay was immunoSEQ multiplex PCR, and TCRdb's table has in-frame clones only and misses some. The top ten hold 5.5% to 7.5% of the sample, which has around 130,000 clones, about 81% seen once. The sample consisted of PBMCs. These receptors all come from a middle-aged woman in good health and CMV-seropositive.

The gene calls are TRBV2 and TRBJ2-1; 7 bases align to TRBD2. The V segment lost 6 bases and the J segment 1 base; nucleotides outside the gene matches: 6. The V gene's germline CDR1 is SNHLY and CDR2 FYNNEI. The CDR3 covers 15 residues. CDR3 sequence: CASSPAGTSYNEQFF. The CDR3 nucleotides read TGTGCCAGCAGCCCAGCGGGGACTTCCTACAATGAGCAGTTCTTC.

The chain carries TRBV29-1 and TRBJ2-7; 7 bases match TRBD1. The CDR3 contains 11 residues. The V gene's germline CDR1 is SQVTM and CDR2 ANQGSEA. The J segment lost 6 bases and the V segment lost 6 bases, leaving 5 bases of the junction unmatched. This chain's CDR3 is CSVSDRVEQYF. The CDR3 bases are TGCAGCGTCTCCGACAGGGTCGAGCAGTACTTC.

The chain couples TRBV19 to TRBJ1-2; tentatively, D is TRBD1 (5 bases). Trimming took off 7 bases at V and 4 bases at J, with 16 bases between the two ends. Looked up from germline, CDR1 is LNHDA and CDR2 is SQIVND (reference sequence). This CDR3 is built from 14 residues. The CDR3 loop is CASKGAGWTYGYTF. For the CDR3, the DNA is TGTGCCAGTAAAGGGGCAGGGTGGACCTATGGCTACACCTTC.

V usage is TRBV28 and J usage is TRBJ2-7, with D possibly being TRBD2 (5 bases). Trimming removed 0 bases from V and 1 base from J, with 10 bases in between. This CDR3 spans 15 amino acids. Germline values: CDR1 MDHEN, CDR2 SYDVKM. The CDR3 DNA is TGTGCCAGCAGTTTATGGACTACTAGATCCTACGAGCAGTACTTC. Translation: CASSLWTTRSYEQYF. Looking up the rest from reference TRBV28 and TRBJ2-7 gives the full variable domain: DVKVTQSSRYLVKRTGEKVFLECVQDMDHENMFWYRQDPGLGLRLIYFSYDVKMKEKGDIPEGYSVSREKKERFSLILESASTNQTSMYLCASSLWTTRSYEQYFGPGTRLTVT.

The V gene is TRBV27, the J gene TRBJ1-5; D not certain. Germline CDR1 reads MNHEY; CDR2 reads SMNVEV (reference sequence). This CDR3 contains 14 residues. Trimming stripped 1 base from V and 0 bases from J, with 4 bases between. The CDR3: CASSLYNSNQPQHF. DNA for the CDR3: TGTGCCAGCAGTTTATATAATAGCAATCAGCCCCAGCATTTT.

This rearrangement joins TRBV5-4 to TRBJ1-2; D is uncertain. V shed 0 bases and J shed 4 bases, with 10 bases lying between them. CDR1 and CDR2 from the germline V gene are SGHNT and YYREEE (reference sequence). The length of the CDR3 is 14 residues. The CDR3 DNA is TGTGCCAGCAGCTTGGCGGGGATTAGCTATGGCTACACCTTC. Protein: CASSLAGISYGYTF.

The CDR3 region has the DNA TGTGCCAGCAGCGACACTGTGGATCAGCCCCAGCATTTT. The encoded protein is CASSDTVDQPQHF. This sequence joins TRBV27 and TRBJ1-5; the D is unclear. Germline V lookup: CDR1 MNHEY, CDR2 SMNVEV (reference sequence). The CDR3 totals 13 residues. With 6 bases removed from V and 5 bases from J, the gap between germline ends came to 11 bases.

This clone was observed a handful of times. This chain connects TRBV6-1 to TRBJ1-1, with D possibly being TRBD1 (6 bases). Germline assignment: CDR1 MNHNS and CDR2 SASEGT. Trimming took off 3 bases at V and 1 base at J, with 9 bases between the two ends. This CDR3 has 14 amino acids. DNA for the CDR3: TGTGCCAGCAGTGATCCGGGACAGAACACTGAAGCTTTCTTT. Protein sequence: CASSDPGQNTEAFF.

The table lists this clone with a count of one. The genes are TRBV6-6 and TRBJ2-1; D possibly corresponds to TRBD2 (6 bases). Germline assignment: CDR1 MNHNY and CDR2 SVGAGI (reference sequence). The V end was cut by 5 bases, the J end by 9 bases, with 20 bases between. The CDR3 is 15 residues long. CDR3 DNA sequence: TGTGCCAGCAGTGACCCGACGGGGGTAAAAACTGAGCAGTTCTTC. Translated: CASSDPTGVKTEQFF.

The rearrangement uses TRBV18 and TRBJ2-3, with D unresolved. The CDR3 spans 17 residues. Germline CDR1 KGHSH, CDR2 LQKENI. V was shortened by 3 bases and J by 2 bases, with 18 bases between the two germline ends. The CDR3 sequence: CASSPPFINSYTDTQYF. The CDR3 DNA is TGTGCCAGCTCACCTCCGTTCATCAACTCCTACACAGATACGCAGTATTTT.

J is TRBJ1-6 and V is TRBV27; tentative D call: TRBD1 (5 bases). Trimming took 6 bases from V and 0 from J, leaving 15 bases between them. CDR3 length: 17 residues. CDR1 is MNHEY and CDR2 is SMNVEV in the germline V gene (reference sequence). DNA of the CDR3: TGTGCCAGCAGCCTTCTTCAGGGTAGCTCCTATAATTCACCCCTCCACTTT. Amino acid sequence: CASSLLQGSSYNSPLHF.

This chain's CDR3 is CASSLTGGGSNQPQHF. DNA for the CDR3: TGTGCCAGCAGTTTGACGGGGGGAGGTAGCAATCAGCCCCAGCATTTT. The V gene is TRBV28, the J gene TRBJ1-5, with D perhaps TRBD1 (5 bases). V lost 3 bases to trimming and J lost 0 bases, with 12 bases between them. This CDR3 has 16 residues. The germline V gene encodes CDR1 MDHEN and CDR2 SYDVKM. Combining the CDR3 with reference TRBV28 and TRBJ1-5 gives the whole variable domain DVKVTQSSRYLVKRTGEKVFLECVQDMDHENMFWYRQDPGLGLRLIYFSYDVKMKEKGDIPEGYSVSREKKERFSLILESASTNQTSMYLCASSLTGGGSNQPQHFGDGTRLSIL.

This clone was seen once. The rearrangement joins TRBV28 to TRBJ1-3; 7 bases are shared with TRBD1. V was clipped by 6 bases and J by 0 bases; unmatched bases: 8. Germline assignment: CDR1 MDHEN and CDR2 SYDVKM. The CDR3 runs to 16 residues. The CDR3 DNA follows: TGTGCCAGCAGCCGTTCGTGGGACAGCTCTGGAAACACCATATATTTT. This gives the protein CASSRSWDSSGNTIYF.

The chain has TRBV18 and TRBJ1-1; a possible D gene is TRBD1 (6 bases). The CDR3 extends over 15 amino acids. V lost 3 bases to trimming and J lost 1 base, with 12 bases between them. Germline CDR1 is KGHSH and CDR2 is LQKENI. CDR3 nucleotides: TGTGCCAGCTCACCGCAGGGGCAGGGGAACACTGAAGCTTTCTTT. This translates into CASSPQGQGNTEAFF.

The chain has TRBV5-6 and TRBJ2-2, with 14 bases fitting TRBD2. After removal of 3 bases from V and 9 bases from J, the junction contained 7 bases not matched to a gene. The germline gives CDR1 SGHDT, CDR2 YYEEEE. The CDR3 runs 16 residues. CDR3 protein: CASSSGLAGVNRELFF. CDR3 coding DNA: TGTGCCAGCAGCTCGGGACTAGCGGGGGTGAACCGGGAGCTGTTTTTT.

This sequence joins TRBV4-2 and TRBJ2-7, with unresolved D. Germline loops: CDR1 LGHNA, CDR2 YNFKEQ. V gave up 1 base and J gave up 4 bases, with 14 bases separating them. This CDR3 comprises 15 residues. The CDR3: CASSQGRAPDYEQYF. The CDR3 DNA follows: TGTGCCAGCAGCCAAGGACGAGCGCCGGATTACGAGCAGTACTTC.

The V and J genes are TRBV28 and TRBJ2-1; D ambiguous. Germline CDR1 is MDHEN and CDR2 is SYDVKM. The CDR3 spans 13 residues. Trimming cost V 3 bases and J 4 bases, with 7 bases left between them. CDR3 bases: TGTGCCAGCAGTTTCGACAATTACAATGAGCAGTTCTTC. Translation: CASSFDNYNEQFF.

The rearrangement links TRBV5-1 to TRBJ1-1; 12 bases align to TRBD1. The CDR3 covers 17 residues. Germline loops: CDR1 SGHRS, CDR2 YFSETQ. The junction had 9 bases not matched to a gene; V was cut back by 2 bases and J by 4 bases. CDR3 nucleotides: TGCGCCAGCAGCTTAGGGACAGGGGGCCTTTTTGCCACTGAAGCTTTCTTT. Its translation is CASSLGTGGLFATEAFF.

V is TRBV7-9 and J is TRBJ2-5, with D unresolved. The V gene lost 8 bases and the J gene lost 2 bases, with 9 bases spanning the gap. The CDR3 runs to 12 residues. Germline V CDR1 and CDR2: SEHNR, FQNEAQ (reference sequence). The CDR3 region has the DNA TGTGCCAGCGAGGTTATACAAGAGACCCAGTACTTC. This encodes CASEVIQETQYF.

This clone was recorded once. The chain employs TRBV7-2 and TRBJ2-1; 10 nucleotides match TRBD2. The trim removed 5 bases at V and 3 bases at J, leaving 4 bases unmatched. This CDR3 is built from 15 residues. CDR1 is SGHTA and CDR2 is FQGNSA in the germline V gene. The CDR3 protein is CASSLTSGVYNEQFF. The CDR3 nucleotides read TGTGCCAGCAGCCTAACTAGCGGGGTCTACAATGAGCAGTTCTTC.